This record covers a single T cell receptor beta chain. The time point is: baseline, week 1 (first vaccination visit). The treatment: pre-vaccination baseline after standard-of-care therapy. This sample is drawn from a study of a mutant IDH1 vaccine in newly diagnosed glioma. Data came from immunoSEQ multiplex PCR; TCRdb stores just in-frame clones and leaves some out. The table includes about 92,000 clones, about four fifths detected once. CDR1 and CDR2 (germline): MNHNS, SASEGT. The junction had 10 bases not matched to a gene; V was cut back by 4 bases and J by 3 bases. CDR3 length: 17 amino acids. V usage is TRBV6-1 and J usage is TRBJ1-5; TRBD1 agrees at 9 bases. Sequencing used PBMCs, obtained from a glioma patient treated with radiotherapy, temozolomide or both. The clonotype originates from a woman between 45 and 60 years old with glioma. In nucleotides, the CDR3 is TGTGCCAGCAGTGGGGTGTCGACAGGGGGGTACAATCAGCCCCAGCATTTT. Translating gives CASSGVSTGGYNQPQHF.